This entry lists 24 T cell receptor beta chains sequenced from one sample in a study of early T cells in non-severe SARS-CoV-2 infection. MiXCR, applied by TCRdb to the 5' RACE reads, yields one record per CDR3 protein. The sample records approximately 99,000 distinct CDR3 sequences, around an eighth being singletons. Sequencing was performed on whole blood. These receptors were collected from an adult who was a healthcare worker with PCR-confirmed SARS-CoV-2 infection or an uninfected control (not recorded which).

There are many counts of this clonotype. The chain links TRBV2 to TRBJ2-7; the D gene is possibly TRBD1 (6 bases). The CDR3 totals 18 residues. With 0 bases removed from V and 4 bases from J, the gap between germline ends came to 22 bases. Germline assignment: CDR1 SNHLY and CDR2 FYNNEI. The CDR3 loop is CASSEAPTGMGSTYEQYF. DNA for the CDR3: TGTGCCAGCAGTGAAGCACCAACAGGGATGGGTAGTACTTACGAGCAGTACTTC.

This clonotype occurred many times. This chain links TRBV5-6 with TRBJ2-1; either TRBD1 or TRBD2 may fit D (5 bases each). Per germline, CDR1 SGHDT and CDR2 YYEEEE. The CDR3 has 13 amino acids. Between the trimmed V and J ends, which lost 4 bases and 5 bases, there was a span of 10 bases. The CDR3 protein is CASSPGRHNEQFF. The CDR3 region has the DNA TGTGCCAGCAGCCCGGGACGACACAATGAGCAGTTCTTC.

This clonotype has only a few counts. This rearrangement joins TRBV12-3 or TRBV12-4 to TRBJ2-3, with D possibly matching TRBD2 (6 bases). V was shortened by 4 bases and J by 4 bases, with 9 bases between the two germline ends. This CDR3 spans 13 amino acids. In DNA, the CDR3 is TGTGCCAGCAGTTGGGGGGTCGCAGATACGCAGTATTTT. This translates into CASSWGVADTQYF.

This clonotype was recorded a few times. The chain has TRBV5-1 and TRBJ1-2, with a tentative D call TRBD1 (5 bases). Trimming cost V 4 bases and J 7 bases, with 20 bases left between them. Germline V gene data show CDR1 as SGHRS and CDR2 as YFSETQ. This CDR3 contains 15 residues. CDR3 bases: TGCGCCAGCAGCGGAGGGACTCCAACAATGGGTGGCTACACCTTC. This gives the protein CASSGGTPTMGGYTF.

This clonotype was detected only a few times. This chain connects TRBV24-1 to TRBJ2-1; D possibly corresponds to TRBD2 (5 bases). The CDR3 is 16 residues long. Germline V gene lookup returns CDR1 KGHDR and CDR2 SFDVKD. Deletions cut 3 bases from V and 2 bases from J, with 13 bases between. The CDR3 nucleotides read TGTGCCACCAGTGATGACCTCGAGGGTGCCTACAATGAGCAGTTCTTC. Translated: CATSDDLEGAYNEQFF.

This clonotype has a handful of counts. V is TRBV14 and J is TRBJ1-1; no clear D gene. This CDR3 spans 13 amino acids. V gave up 4 bases and J gave up 1 base, with 7 bases separating them. Germline assignment: CDR1 SGHDN and CDR2 FVKESK. The chain's CDR3 is CASSREENTEAFF. The CDR3 region has the DNA TGTGCCAGCAGCCGAGAAGAGAACACTGAAGCTTTCTTT.

This chain joins TRBV25-1 and TRBJ2-5; D uncertain. Germline assignment: CDR1 MGHDK and CDR2 SYGVNS. The length of the CDR3 is 15 residues. Trimming stripped 5 bases from V and 0 bases from J, with 13 bases between. CDR3 sequence: CASSRVVGNQETQYF. The DNA of the CDR3 is TGTGCCAGCAGTAGGGTTGTGGGGAACCAAGAGACCCAGTACTTC.

The chain joins TRBV28 to TRBJ2-5, with no clear D. The V gene lost 5 bases and the J gene lost 1 base, with 11 bases spanning the gap. Germline V gene lookup returns CDR1 MDHEN and CDR2 SYDVKM. This CDR3 has 14 residues. The CDR3 DNA reads TGTGCCAGCAGTCCCCCAGCCATCCAAGAGACCCAGTACTTC. Its protein is CASSPPAIQETQYF.

This clonotype was detected many times. The J gene is TRBJ2-2, the V gene TRBV28; D unclear. Germline V lookup: CDR1 MDHEN, CDR2 SYDVKM. The CDR3 sequence is 15 residues long. V dropped 8 bases and J dropped 0 bases, with 13 bases sitting between them. The CDR3 spells CASQGRPPNTGELFF. The CDR3 DNA follows: TGTGCCAGCCAAGGACGGCCCCCGAACACCGGGGAGCTGTTTTTT.

Regarding this clonotype: The germline gene is not matched at one end of the junction; a read error may be the cause. V and J are TRBV11-2 and TRBJ2-3, with 8 nucleotides matching TRBD2. The CDR3 runs 17 residues. Germline V CDR1 and CDR2: SGHAT, FQNNGV. The CDR3 DNA reads as TGTGTCAGCAGCTTAGTATTCCGGGAGGGCGGATCAGATACGCAGTATTTT. Translating gives CVSSLVFREGGSDTQYF.

The V call is TRBV14, the J call TRBJ1-1, with unresolved D. Germline V gives CDR1 SGHDN, CDR2 FVKESK. V shed 3 bases and J shed 1 base, with 0 bases lying between them. This CDR3 comprises 11 residues. CDR3 DNA sequence: TGTGCCAGCAGCCAGAACACTGAAGCTTTCTTT. It is translated as CASSQNTEAFF. Full variable domain (remainder filled in from reference TRBV14 and TRBJ1-1): EAGVTQFPSHSVIEKGQTVTLRCDPISGHDNLYWYRRVMGKEIKFLLHFVKESKQDESGMPNNRFLAERTGGTYSTLKVQPAELEDSGVYFCASSQNTEAFFGQGTRLTVV.

This clonotype came up a few times. The CDR3 region is CASTPRAQGSGELFF. The CDR3 DNA sequence: TGTGCCAGTACCCCACGGGCTCAGGGGTCCGGGGAGCTGTTTTTT. V usage is TRBV2 and J usage is TRBJ2-2, with D possibly TRBD1 on 6 matching bases. V lost 9 bases and J 6 bases, leaving 20 bases between the germline ends. The V gene's germline CDR1 is SNHLY and CDR2 FYNNEI. This CDR3 has 15 amino acids.

There are a few counts of this clonotype. V and J are TRBV6-6 and TRBJ1-1, with D possibly being TRBD1 (6 bases). The V end was cut by 6 bases, the J end by 4 bases, with 15 bases between. Germline CDR1 is MNHNY and CDR2 is SVGAGI (reference sequence). CDR3 length: 14 residues. Here the CDR3 reads CASSLAGAFTEAFF. The CDR3 nucleotides read TGTGCCAGCAGCTTAGCAGGGGCCTTCACTGAAGCTTTCTTT.

This clonotype has just a few counts. The rearrangement uses TRBV3-1 and TRBJ1-5; D is unclear. Between the trimmed V and J ends, which lost 6 bases and 6 bases, there was a span of 15 bases. This CDR3 comprises 14 residues. From germline, CDR1 is LGHDT and CDR2 YNNKEL (reference sequence). The CDR3 reads CASSLGENLQPQHF. In nucleotides, the CDR3 is TGTGCCAGCAGTCTCGGGGAGAACCTTCAGCCCCAGCATTTT. The variable domain in full, completed from reference TRBV3-1 and TRBJ1-5, reads DTAVSQTPKYLVTQMGNDKSIKCEQNLGHDTMYWYKQDSKKFLKIMFSYNNKELIINETVPNRFSPKSPDKAHLNLHINSLELGDSAVYFCASSLGENLQPQHFGDGTRLSIL.

V is TRBV29-1 and J is TRBJ2-5; D remains ambiguous. Trimming stripped 3 bases from V and 1 base from J, with 3 bases between. Germline values: CDR1 SQVTM, CDR2 ANQGSEA. This CDR3 has 11 amino acids. The CDR3: CSVDVQETQYF. CDR3 nucleotides: TGCAGCGTTGATGTCCAAGAGACCCAGTACTTC.

This chain uses TRBV7-9 with TRBJ2-4, with 7 nucleotides matching TRBD1. The length of the CDR3 is 12 residues. The ends lost 10 bases at V and 9 bases at J; junction bases unmatched: 9. Germline V lookup: CDR1 SEHNR, CDR2 FQNEAQ (reference sequence). The CDR3 nucleotides read TGTGCCACCGAGGGGGCTAGTGGCATTCAGTACTTC. Amino acid sequence: CATEGASGIQYF.

The chain uses TRBV28 and TRBJ2-7; no clear D. Germline lookup yields CDR1 MDHEN and CDR2 SYDVKM. CDR3 size: 12 residues. V lost 6 bases and J lost 7, with 13 bases in between. The CDR3 here is CASSNLVGEQYF. CDR3 nucleotides: TGTGCCAGCAGCAACCTTGTTGGGGAGCAGTACTTC.

This clonotype has a handful of counts. The genes are TRBV9 and TRBJ2-2; D is uncertain. V lost 0 bases, J lost 7 bases, and 16 bases lay in between. This CDR3 has 16 amino acids. The germline V gene has CDR1 SGDLS and CDR2 YYNGEE. The CDR3 DNA sequence: TGTGCCAGCAGCGTAGGGCCAGACCCCATCATCGGGGAGCTGTTTTTT. Protein sequence: CASSVGPDPIIGELFF.

This rearrangement joins TRBV25-1 to TRBJ2-1; D not resolved. Germline V lookup: CDR1 MGHDK, CDR2 SYGVNS. The germline V and J ends were trimmed by 6 bases and 7 bases, with 19 bases remaining between them. The CDR3 is 15 amino acids. The CDR3 DNA is TGTGCCAGCAGCGCCACGACAAGCCGAATTAATGAGCAGTTCTTC. Its translation: CASSATTSRINEQFF.

This clonotype was detected only a few times. The CDR3 reads CSARDPPEQFF. CDR3 in DNA: TGCAGTGCTAGAGATCCCCCAGAGCAGTTCTTC. The rearrangement joins TRBV20-1 to TRBJ2-1; D remains unclear. The germline V gene encodes CDR1 DFQATT and CDR2 SNEGSKA (reference sequence). The V and J ends lost 0 bases and 10 bases respectively, with 7 bases between them. The CDR3 is 11 residues long.

In its sample, this clonotype was seen a few times. The J gene is TRBJ2-7, the V gene TRBV5-1; perhaps TRBD1 as D (6 bases). This CDR3 contains 13 residues. Trimming stripped 4 bases from V and 6 bases from J, with 14 bases between. Germline V gene sequence: CDR1 SGHRS, CDR2 YFSETQ. This chain's CDR3 is CASSPGTKGEQYF. The CDR3 region has the DNA TGCGCCAGCAGCCCCGGGACAAAGGGCGAGCAGTACTTC. Supplemented by reference TRBV5-1 and TRBJ2-7, the full variable domain reads KAGVTQTPRYLIKTRGQQVTLSCSPISGHRSVSWYQQTPGQGLQFLFEYFSETQRNKGNFPGRFSGRQFSNSRSEMNVSTLELGDSALYLCASSPGTKGEQYFGPGTRLTVT.

This clonotype is judged medium-sized. V is TRBV11-3 and J is TRBJ1-4, with D perhaps TRBD1 (5 bases). CDR1 SGHNT and CDR2 YENEEA come from the germline V gene. There are 15 residues in the CDR3. The V end was cut by 1 base, the J end by 14 bases, with 20 bases between. The CDR3 sequence: CASSLAGTPADGLFF. CDR3 nucleotide sequence: TGTGCCAGCAGCTTAGCGGGGACCCCGGCGGACGGGCTGTTTTTT.

This clonotype was recorded a few times. The chain carries TRBV6-5 and TRBJ2-1, with D perhaps TRBD1 or TRBD2 (6 bases each). CDR3 length: 18 amino acids. Trimming removed 0 bases from V and 7 bases from J, with 22 bases in between. Germline CDR1 and CDR2: MNHEY and SVGAGI. The CDR3 DNA sequence: TGTGCCAGCAGTTACTCGATAGCGGCGGGTCTAGGGGGGAATGAGCAGTTCTTC. It translates to CASSYSIAAGLGGNEQFF.

This clonotype occurred a few times. The chain joins TRBV7-9 to TRBJ1-1, with D possibly TRBD1 on 6 matching bases. Trimming took 6 bases from V and 5 from J, leaving 13 bases between them. The CDR3 runs to 13 residues. Germline assignment: CDR1 SEHNR and CDR2 FQNEAQ (reference sequence). The CDR3 is CASSLTGQTEAFF. The CDR3, as DNA: TGTGCCAGCAGTTTAACAGGGCAGACTGAAGCTTTCTTT.